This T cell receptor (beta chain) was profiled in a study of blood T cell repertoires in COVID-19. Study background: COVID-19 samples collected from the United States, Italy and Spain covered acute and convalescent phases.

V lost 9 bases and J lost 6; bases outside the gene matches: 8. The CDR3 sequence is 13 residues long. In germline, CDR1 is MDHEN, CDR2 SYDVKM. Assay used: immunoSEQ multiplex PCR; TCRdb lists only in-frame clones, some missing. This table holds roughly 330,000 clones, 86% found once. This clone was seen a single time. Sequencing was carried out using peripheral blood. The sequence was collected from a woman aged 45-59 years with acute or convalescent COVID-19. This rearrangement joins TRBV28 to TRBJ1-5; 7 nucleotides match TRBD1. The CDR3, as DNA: TGTGCCAGTTGGAGGGGGCAAAGTCAGCCCCAGCATTTT. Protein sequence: CASWRGQSQPQHF.